The clone carrying this TCR beta chain appeared many times. The target antigen is unknown. This specimen comes from a study of T cells in Graves' hyperthyroidism and ophthalmopathy. Study-level points and caveats: Classification by a 13 V-J model distinguished ophthalmopathy from stable hyperthyroidism.

This CDR3 region has 14 residues. The V end lost 5 bases, the J end lost 1 base, and 11 bases lay between the germline ends. CDR1 is SEHNR, CDR2 FQNEAQ, per germline (reference sequence). At least 3 on the Clinical Activity Score was recorded for ophthalmopathy patients, who also had NOSPECS grade at least 4 and duration under 3 months. Diagnoses were established using clinical symptoms, serum thyroxine and TRAb, thyroid ultrasound and orbital computed tomography. The TCR beta CDR3 regions underwent amplification using RNA transcripts as the source. The TCR CDR3 was amplified in a first-round RT-PCR using the HTBI primer set. TCRdb independently ran MiXCR on the multiplex PCR reads; one entry per CDR3 protein. Among about 400,000 distinct CDR3 sequences, 11% to 15% were seen once, and the ten largest hold over 25%.

The rearrangement links TRBV7-9 to TRBJ1-1, with D perhaps TRBD1 (5 bases). Sequencing was performed on blood. The sequence came from a man aged 45-60 years with Graves' ophthalmopathy. In nucleotides, the CDR3 is TGTGCCAGCAGCCCACACCAGGGGAACACTGAAGCTTTCTTT. This gives the protein CASSPHQGNTEAFF.